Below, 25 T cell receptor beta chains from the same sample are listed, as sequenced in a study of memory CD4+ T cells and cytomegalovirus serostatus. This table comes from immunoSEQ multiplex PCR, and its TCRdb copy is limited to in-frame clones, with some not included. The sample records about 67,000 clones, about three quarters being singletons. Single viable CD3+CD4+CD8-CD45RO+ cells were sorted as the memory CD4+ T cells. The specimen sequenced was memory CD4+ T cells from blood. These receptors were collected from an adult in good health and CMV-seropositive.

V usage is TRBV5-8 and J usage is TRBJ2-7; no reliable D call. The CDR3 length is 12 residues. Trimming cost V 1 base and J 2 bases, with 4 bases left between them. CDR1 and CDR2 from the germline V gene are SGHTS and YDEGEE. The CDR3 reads CASSLTTYEQYF. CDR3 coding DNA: TGTGCCAGCAGCTTGACCACCTACGAGCAGTACTTC.

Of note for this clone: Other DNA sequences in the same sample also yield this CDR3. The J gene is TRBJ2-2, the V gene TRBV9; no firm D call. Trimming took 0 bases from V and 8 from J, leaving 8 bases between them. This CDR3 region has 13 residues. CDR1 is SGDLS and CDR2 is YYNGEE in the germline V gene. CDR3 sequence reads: CASSVDLTGELFF. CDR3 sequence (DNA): TGTGCCAGCAGCGTAGATTTGACGGGGGAGCTGTTTTTT.

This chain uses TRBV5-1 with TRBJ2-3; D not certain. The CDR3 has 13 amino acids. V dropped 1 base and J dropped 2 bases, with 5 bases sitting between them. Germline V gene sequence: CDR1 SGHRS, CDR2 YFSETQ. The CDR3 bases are TGCGCCAGCAGCTTGATTCCCACAGATACGCAGTATTTT. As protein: CASSLIPTDTQYF.

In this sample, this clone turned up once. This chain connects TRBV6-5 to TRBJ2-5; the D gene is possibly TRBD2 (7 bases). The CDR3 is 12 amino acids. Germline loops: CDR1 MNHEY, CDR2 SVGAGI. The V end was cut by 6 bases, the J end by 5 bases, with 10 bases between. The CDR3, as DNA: TGTGCCAGCAGGCGGGGGCTCGAGACCCAGTACTTC. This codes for CASRRGLETQYF.

DNA for the CDR3: TGCAGTTTGAGTGCGACTACGCAGTATTTT. This sequence encodes CSLSATTQYF. The J gene is TRBJ2-3, the V gene TRBV20-1; D not resolved. There are 10 residues in the CDR3. Germline CDR1 is DFQATT and CDR2 is SNEGSKA (reference sequence). V lost 8 bases, J lost 8 bases, and 11 bases lay in between.

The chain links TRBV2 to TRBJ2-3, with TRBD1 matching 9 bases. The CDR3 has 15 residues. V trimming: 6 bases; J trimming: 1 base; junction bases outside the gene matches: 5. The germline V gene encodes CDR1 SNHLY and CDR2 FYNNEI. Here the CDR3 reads CASRADRGGTDTQYF. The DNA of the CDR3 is TGTGCCAGCAGGGCGGACAGGGGAGGCACAGATACGCAGTATTTT.

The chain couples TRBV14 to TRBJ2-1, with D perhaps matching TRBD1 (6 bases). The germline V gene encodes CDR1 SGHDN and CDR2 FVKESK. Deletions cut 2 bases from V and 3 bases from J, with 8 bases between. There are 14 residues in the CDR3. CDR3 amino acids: CASSQLDSYNEQFF. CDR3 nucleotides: TGTGCCAGCAGCCAATTGGACAGCTACAATGAGCAGTTCTTC.

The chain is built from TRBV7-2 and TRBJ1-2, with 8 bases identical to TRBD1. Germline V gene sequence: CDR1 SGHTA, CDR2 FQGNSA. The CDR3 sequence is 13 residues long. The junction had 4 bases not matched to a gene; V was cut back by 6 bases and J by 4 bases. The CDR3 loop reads CASRGDRGYGYTF. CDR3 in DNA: TGTGCCAGCAGGGGAGACAGGGGCTATGGCTACACCTTC.

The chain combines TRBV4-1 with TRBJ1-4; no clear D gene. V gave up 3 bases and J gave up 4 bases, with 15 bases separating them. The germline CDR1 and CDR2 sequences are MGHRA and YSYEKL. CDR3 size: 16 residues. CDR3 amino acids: CASSQISERLNEKLFF. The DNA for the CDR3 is TGCGCCAGCAGCCAGATATCAGAACGGCTTAATGAAAAACTGTTTTTT.

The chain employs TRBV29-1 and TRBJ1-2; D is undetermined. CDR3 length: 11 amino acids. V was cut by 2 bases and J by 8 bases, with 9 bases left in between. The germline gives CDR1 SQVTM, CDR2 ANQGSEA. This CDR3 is CSVEFGIGYTF. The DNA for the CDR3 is TGCAGCGTTGAATTCGGTATCGGCTACACCTTC.

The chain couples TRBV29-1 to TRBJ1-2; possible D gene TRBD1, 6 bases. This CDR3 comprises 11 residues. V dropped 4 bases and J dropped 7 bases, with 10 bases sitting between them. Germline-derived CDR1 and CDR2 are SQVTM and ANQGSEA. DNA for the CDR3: TGCAGCGTTGTTACAGGGTCTGGCTACACCTTC. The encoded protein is CSVVTGSGYTF.

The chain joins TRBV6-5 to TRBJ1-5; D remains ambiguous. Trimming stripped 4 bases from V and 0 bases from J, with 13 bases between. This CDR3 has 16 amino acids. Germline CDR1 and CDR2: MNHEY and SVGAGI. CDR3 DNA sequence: TGTGCCAGCAGTTGGACGGAGGGTTATAGCAATCAGCCCCAGCATTTT. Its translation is CASSWTEGYSNQPQHF.

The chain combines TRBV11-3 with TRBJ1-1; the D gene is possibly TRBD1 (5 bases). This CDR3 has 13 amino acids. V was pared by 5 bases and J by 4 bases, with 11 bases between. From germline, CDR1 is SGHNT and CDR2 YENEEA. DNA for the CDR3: TGTGCCAGCAGCGCCCACAGGTTCACTGAAGCTTTCTTT. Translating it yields CASSAHRFTEAFF.

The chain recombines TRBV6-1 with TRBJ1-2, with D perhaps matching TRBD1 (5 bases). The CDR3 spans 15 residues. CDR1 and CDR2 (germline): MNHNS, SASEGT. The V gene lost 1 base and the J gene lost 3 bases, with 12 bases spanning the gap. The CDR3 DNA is TGTGCCAGCAGTGAAGGCGGGACGGCCGACTATGGCTACACCTTC. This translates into CASSEGGTADYGYTF.

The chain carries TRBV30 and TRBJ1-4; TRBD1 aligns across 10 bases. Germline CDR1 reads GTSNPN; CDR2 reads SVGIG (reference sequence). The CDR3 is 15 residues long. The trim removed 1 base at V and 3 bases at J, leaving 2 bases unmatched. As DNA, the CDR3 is TGTGCCTGGAGTGGACAGGGGGCGCCTAATGAAAAACTGTTTTTT. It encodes CAWSGQGAPNEKLFF.

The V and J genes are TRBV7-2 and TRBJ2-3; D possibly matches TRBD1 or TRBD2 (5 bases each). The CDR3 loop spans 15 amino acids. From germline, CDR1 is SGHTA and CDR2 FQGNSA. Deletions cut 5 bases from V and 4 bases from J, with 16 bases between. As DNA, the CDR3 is TGTGCCAGCAGCCGGGACCCGGGGCGAGCAGATACGCAGTATTTT. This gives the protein CASSRDPGRADTQYF.

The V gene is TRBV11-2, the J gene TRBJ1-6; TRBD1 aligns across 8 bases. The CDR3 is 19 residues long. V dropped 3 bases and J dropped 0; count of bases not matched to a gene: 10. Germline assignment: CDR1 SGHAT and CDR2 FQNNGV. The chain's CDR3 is CASSFVDRDLSSYNSPLHF. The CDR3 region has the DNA TGTGCCAGCAGCTTTGTGGACAGGGACCTCAGCTCCTATAATTCACCCCTCCACTTT. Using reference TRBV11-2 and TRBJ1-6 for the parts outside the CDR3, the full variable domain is EAGVAQSPRYKIIEKRQSVAFWCNPISGHATLYWYQQILGQGPKLLIQFQNNGVVDDSQLPKDRFSAERLKGVDSTLKIQPAKLEDSAVYLCASSFVDRDLSSYNSPLHFGNGTRLTVT.

The CDR3: CASSLPLGYNEQFF. The CDR3 nucleotides read TGTGCCAGCAGCTTGCCGCTAGGGTACAATGAGCAGTTCTTC. This chain connects TRBV11-2 to TRBJ2-1; D is unresolved. This CDR3 spans 14 amino acids. The germline V gene has CDR1 SGHAT and CDR2 FQNNGV. Trimming shortened V by 3 bases and J by 4 bases, and 10 bases separated the two germline ends.

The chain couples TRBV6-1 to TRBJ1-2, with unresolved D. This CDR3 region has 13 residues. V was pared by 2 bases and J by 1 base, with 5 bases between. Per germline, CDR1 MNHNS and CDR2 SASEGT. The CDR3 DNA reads TGTGCCAGCAGTGAACCTTATAACTATGGCTACACCTTC. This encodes CASSEPYNYGYTF.

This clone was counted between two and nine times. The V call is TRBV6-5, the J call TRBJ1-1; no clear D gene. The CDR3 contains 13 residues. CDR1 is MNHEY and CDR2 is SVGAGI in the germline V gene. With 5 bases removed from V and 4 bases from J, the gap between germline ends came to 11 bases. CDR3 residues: CASSTESSTEAFF. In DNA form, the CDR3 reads TGTGCCAGCAGTACCGAGAGTAGCACTGAAGCTTTCTTT.

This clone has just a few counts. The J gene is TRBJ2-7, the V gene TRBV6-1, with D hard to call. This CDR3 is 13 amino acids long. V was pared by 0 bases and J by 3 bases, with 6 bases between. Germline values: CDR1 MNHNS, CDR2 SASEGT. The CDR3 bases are TGTGCCAGCAGTGAAGCTACGCACTACGAGCAGTACTTC. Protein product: CASSEATHYEQYF.

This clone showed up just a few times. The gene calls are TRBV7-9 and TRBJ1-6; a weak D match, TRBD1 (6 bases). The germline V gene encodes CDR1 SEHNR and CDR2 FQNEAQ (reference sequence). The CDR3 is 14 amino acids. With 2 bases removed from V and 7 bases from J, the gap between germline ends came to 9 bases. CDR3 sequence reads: CASSLQGNNSPLHF. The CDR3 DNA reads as TGTGCCAGCAGCTTACAGGGGAACAATTCACCCCTCCACTTT. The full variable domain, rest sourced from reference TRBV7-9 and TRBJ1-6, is DTGVSQNPRHKITKRGQNVTFRCDPISEHNRLYWYRQTLGQGPEFLTYFQNEAQLEKSRLLSDRFSAERPKGSFSTLEIQRTEQGDSAMYLCASSLQGNNSPLHFGNGTRLTVT.

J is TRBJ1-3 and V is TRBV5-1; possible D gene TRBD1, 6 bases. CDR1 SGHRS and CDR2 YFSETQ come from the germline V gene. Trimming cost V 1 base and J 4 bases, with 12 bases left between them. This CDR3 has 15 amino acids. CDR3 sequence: CASSLWGAEGNTIYF. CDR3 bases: TGCGCCAGCAGCTTGTGGGGGGCTGAAGGAAACACCATATATTTT.

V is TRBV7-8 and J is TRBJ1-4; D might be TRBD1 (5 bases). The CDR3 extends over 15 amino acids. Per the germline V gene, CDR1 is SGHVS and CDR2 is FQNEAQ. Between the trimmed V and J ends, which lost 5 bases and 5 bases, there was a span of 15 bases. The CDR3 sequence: CASSPAGGGNEKLFF. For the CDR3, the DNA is TGTGCCAGCAGCCCTGCTGGGGGTGGGAATGAAAAACTGTTTTTT.

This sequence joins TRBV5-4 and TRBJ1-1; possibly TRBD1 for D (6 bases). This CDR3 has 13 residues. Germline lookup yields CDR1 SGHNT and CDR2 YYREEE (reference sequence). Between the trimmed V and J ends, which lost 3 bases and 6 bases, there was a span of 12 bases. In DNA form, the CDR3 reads TGTGCCAGCAGCTCACAGGGAGGAGCTGAAGCTTTCTTT. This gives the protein CASSSQGGAEAFF. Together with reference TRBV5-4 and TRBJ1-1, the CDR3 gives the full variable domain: ETGVTQSPTHLIKTRGQQVTLRCSSQSGHNTVSWYQQALGQGPQFIFQYYREEENGRGNFPPRFSGLQFPNYSSELNVNALELDDSALYLCASSSQGGAEAFFGQGTRLTVV.